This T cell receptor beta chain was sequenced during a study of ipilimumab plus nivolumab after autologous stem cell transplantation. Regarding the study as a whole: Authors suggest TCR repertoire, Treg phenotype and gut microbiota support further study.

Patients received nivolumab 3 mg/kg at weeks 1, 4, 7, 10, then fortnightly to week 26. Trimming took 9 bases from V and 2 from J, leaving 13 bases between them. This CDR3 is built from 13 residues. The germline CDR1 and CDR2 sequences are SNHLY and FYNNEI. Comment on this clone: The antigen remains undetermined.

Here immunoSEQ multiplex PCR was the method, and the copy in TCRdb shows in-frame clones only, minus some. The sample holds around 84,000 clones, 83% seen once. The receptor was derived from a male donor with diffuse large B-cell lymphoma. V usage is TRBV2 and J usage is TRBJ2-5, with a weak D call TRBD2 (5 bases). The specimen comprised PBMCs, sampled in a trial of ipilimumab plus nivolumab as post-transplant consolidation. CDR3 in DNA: TGTGCCAGTAGGTTGGGGAGTCAAGAGACCCAGTACTTC. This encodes CASRLGSQETQYF. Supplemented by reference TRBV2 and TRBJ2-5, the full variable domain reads EPEVTQTPSHQVTQMGQEVILRCVPISNHLYFYWYRQILGQKVEFLVSFYNNEISEKSEIFDDQFSVERPDGSNFTLKIRSTKLEDSAMYFCASRLGSQETQYFGPGTRLLVL.